The clone carrying this T cell receptor beta chain was picked up many times. These data are taken from a study of T cells in Graves' hyperthyroidism and ophthalmopathy. Study-wide context: Before any treatment, at initial diagnosis, peripheral blood was collected.

The CDR3 is 15 amino acids. V lost 4 bases to trimming and J lost 6 bases; unmatched junction nucleotides: 6. The germline V gene has CDR1 MGHRA and CDR2 YSYEKL. There were TCR beta CDR3 regions amplified from RNA transcripts. RT-PCR in the first round (using the HTBI primer set) targeted the TCR CDR3. TCRdb reprocessed the multiplex PCR reads with MiXCR, giving one entry per CDR3 protein. Of fewer than 450,000 distinct CDR3 sequences in the sample, around 15% were seen once. Isolation of PBMCs was performed on 8.5 to 10 ml fresh peripheral blood. Sequenced: blood. This sequence joins TRBV4-1 and TRBJ2-2; TRBD1 matches 9 bases. The sequence derives from a woman aged 60-75 years with Graves' ophthalmopathy. CDR3 bases: TGCGCCAGCAGCCTCCGGACAGGGGCGGCCGGGGAGCTGTTTTTT. Its protein is CASSLRTGAAGELFF.